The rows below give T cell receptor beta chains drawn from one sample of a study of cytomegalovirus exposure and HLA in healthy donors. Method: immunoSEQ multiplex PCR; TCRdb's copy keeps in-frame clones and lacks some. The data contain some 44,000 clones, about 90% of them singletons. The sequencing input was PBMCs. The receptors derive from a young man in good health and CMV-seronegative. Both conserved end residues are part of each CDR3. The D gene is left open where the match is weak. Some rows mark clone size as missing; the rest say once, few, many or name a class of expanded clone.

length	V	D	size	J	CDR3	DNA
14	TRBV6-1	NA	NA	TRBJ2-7	CASSEGLAAFEQYF	TGTGCCAGCAGTGAAGGGCTAGCAGCCTTCGAGCAGTACTTC
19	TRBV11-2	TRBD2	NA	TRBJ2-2	CASSVRPLGLAVSTGELFF	TGTGCCAGCAGCGTGCGACCACTGGGACTAGCGGTCAGCACCGGGGAGCTGTTTTTT
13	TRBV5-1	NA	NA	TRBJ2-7	CASSLARSWEQYF	TGCGCCAGCAGCTTGGCGAGATCCTGGGAGCAGTACTTC
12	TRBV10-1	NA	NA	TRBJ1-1	CASSEISTEAFF	TGCGCCAGCAGTGAAATCTCCACTGAAGCTTTCTTT
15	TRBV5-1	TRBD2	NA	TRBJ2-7	CASSWGTSGSYEQYF	TGCGCCAGCAGCTGGGGGACTAGCGGTTCCTACGAGCAGTACTTC
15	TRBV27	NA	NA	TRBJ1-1	CASSRGGVKNTEAFF	TGTGCCAGCAGCCGCGGGGGGGTGAAGAACACTGAAGCTTTCTTT
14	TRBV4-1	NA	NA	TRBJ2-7	CASSHDQDSYEQYF	TGCGCCAGCAGCCACGATCAGGACAGCTACGAGCAGTACTTC
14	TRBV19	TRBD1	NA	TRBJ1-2	CASSIDDRAGGYTF	TGTGCCAGTAGTATCGATGACAGGGCGGGAGGCTACACCTTC
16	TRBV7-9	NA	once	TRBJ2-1	CASSSVSVSGLNEQFF	TGTGCCAGCAGCAGCGTCTCGGTGTCAGGGTTGAATGAGCAGTTCTTC
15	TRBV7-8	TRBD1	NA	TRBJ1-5	CASSSSPGTAQPQHF	TGTGCCAGCAGCTCAAGTCCCGGGACAGCCCAGCCCCAGCATTTT
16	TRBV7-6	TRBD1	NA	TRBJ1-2	CASSPDRGRAAYGYTF	TGTGCCAGCAGCCCGGACAGGGGCCGCGCTGCCTATGGCTACACCTTC
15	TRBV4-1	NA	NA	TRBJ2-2	CASSQGPWSAGELFF	TGCGCCAGCAGCCAAGGTCCGTGGAGCGCCGGGGAGCTGTTTTTT